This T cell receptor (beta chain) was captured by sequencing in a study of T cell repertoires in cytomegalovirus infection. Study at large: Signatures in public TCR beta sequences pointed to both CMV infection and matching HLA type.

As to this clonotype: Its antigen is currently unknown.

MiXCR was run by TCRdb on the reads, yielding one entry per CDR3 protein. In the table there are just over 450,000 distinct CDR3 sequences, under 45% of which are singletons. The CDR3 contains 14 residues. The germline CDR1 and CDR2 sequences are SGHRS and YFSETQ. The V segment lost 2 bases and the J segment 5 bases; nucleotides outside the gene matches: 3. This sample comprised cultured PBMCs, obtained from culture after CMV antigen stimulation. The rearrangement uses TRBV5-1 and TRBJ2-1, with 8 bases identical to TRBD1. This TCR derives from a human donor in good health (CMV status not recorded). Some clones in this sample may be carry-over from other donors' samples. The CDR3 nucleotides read TGCGCCAGCAGCTTTTTACAGGGGGACAATGAGCAGTTCTTC. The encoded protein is CASSFLQGDNEQFF.